Listed here is a single T cell receptor (beta chain). The sample comes from a study of blood T cell repertoires in COVID-19. Per the authors' pipeline: Amplification from reference gene primers served as the basis for estimated nucleated cell counts. TCRdb's copy holds only in-frame clones and misses some; the assay was immunoSEQ multiplex PCR. V, J and clone size reflect that table, while D and trimming were determined from the DNA. The top ten hold approximately 7.2% of the sample, which has 100,000 to 150,000 clones, roughly nine tenths seen once. The germline V gene has CDR1 SGDLS and CDR2 YYNGEE. This CDR3 contains 15 residues. J gave up 7 bases and V 5 bases, and 10 bases lay outside the gene matches.

Sequenced material: peripheral blood. The chain uses TRBV9 and TRBJ2-5; 11 bases fit TRBD2. This receptor was identified in a man in his 70s who had recovered from COVID-19. The CDR3 spells CASRETSGDLGTQYF. The DNA of the CDR3 is TGTGCCAGCAGGGAGACTAGCGGGGATCTTGGGACCCAGTACTTC.